These T cell receptor beta chains were read from a single sample in a study of cytomegalovirus exposure and HLA in healthy donors. Only in-frame clones appear in the TCRdb table, and some are missing; sequencing was by immunoSEQ multiplex PCR. The sample gives roughly 100,000 clones, about a tenth of which show up once; roughly 4.7% is in the top ten. Material: PBMCs. These receptors came from a man aged 50-60 years in good health and CMV-seropositive. CDR3s include the opening cysteine and the closing phenylalanine or tryptophan. The D gene is left open where the match is weak. Rows give clone size only sometimes, using once, few, many, or a class for an expanded clone.

size | J | V | length | D | DNA | CDR3
- | TRBJ1-3 | TRBV28 | 15 | - | TGTGCCAGCAGTGAGCAGGGAACATCTGGAAACACCATATATTTT | CASSEQGTSGNTIYF
- | TRBJ2-7 | TRBV28 | 14 | TRBD2 | TGTGCCAGCAGTTGGACTAGAGGGACGTCCGAGCAGTACTTC | CASSWTRGTSEQYF
few | TRBJ1-4 | TRBV18 | 16 | - | TGTGCCAGCTCACGACTCGAGATAGGGGCAAATGAAAAACTGTTTTTT | CASSRLEIGANEKLFF
- | TRBJ2-3 | TRBV30 | 15 | TRBD2 | TGTGCCAGAGAAGACCTAGCGGGAAGCACAGATACGCAGTATTTT | CAREDLAGSTDTQYF
few | TRBJ2-2 | TRBV2 | 15 | TRBD1 | TGTGCCAGCGCCCAGGACAGGGGGAACACCGGGGAGCTGTTTTTT | CASAQDRGNTGELFF
few | TRBJ2-7 | TRBV28 | 15 | TRBD2 | TGTGCCAGCAGTTCCTCGGGGGGGCAGCTCTACAAGCAGTACTTC | CASSSSGGQLYKQYF
- | TRBJ1-1 | TRBV19 | 13 | - | TGTGCCACCAAGGAGCAGTTGAACACTGAAGCTTTCTTT | CATKEQLNTEAFF
- | TRBJ1-1 | TRBV7-8 | 16 | - | TGTGCCAGCAGCTTAACCCTCCCGCGGGGGGACACTGAAGCTTTCTTT | CASSLTLPRGDTEAFF
- | TRBJ2-6 | TRBV30 | 14 | - | TGTGCCTGGGCTCAGGGAAATGGGGCCAACGTCCTGACTTTC | CAWAQGNGANVLTF
few | TRBJ2-7 | TRBV30 | 15 | - | TGTGCCTGGAGTTTCCCCGGGGGGCTTGGCTACGAGCAGTACTTC | CAWSFPGGLGYEQYF
few | TRBJ1-2 | TRBV9 | 14 | TRBD1 | TGTGCCAGCAGGGCACGAGGAGGGGGCGGGGGCTACACCTTC | CASRARGGGGGYTF
few | TRBJ2-6 | TRBV7-6 | 18 | - | TGTGCCAGCAGCTTAGCCCCGACAGGTAGCTCTGGGGCCAACGTCCTGACTTTC | CASSLAPTGSSGANVLTF
- | TRBJ2-1 | TRBV25-1 | 15 | - | TGTGCCAGCACCGGGGGGCTGAGCTCCTACAATGAGCAGTTCTTC | CASTGGLSSYNEQFF
- | TRBJ2-7 | TRBV28 | 13 | - | TGTGCCAGCAGTCTCCTCACAGGGTCCGAGCAGTACTTC | CASSLLTGSEQYF
- | TRBJ2-1 | TRBV10-2 | 11 | - | TGCGCCAGCAGTGAGTCCCGCGGCGGATTCTTC | CASSESRGGFF
- | TRBJ2-3 | TRBV15 | 14 | TRBD2 | TGTGCCACCAGCGGCCGGACTAGCGGGTCGCCGCAGTATTTT | CATSGRTSGSPQYF
- | TRBJ2-3 | TRBV5-1 | 18 | TRBD1 | TGCGCCAGCAGCTTGGTCCCCTCGACAGGGGCCAACACAGATACGCAGTATTTT | CASSLVPSTGANTDTQYF
- | TRBJ1-6 | TRBV6-5 | 15 | - | TGTGCCAGCAGTTACCGCGGGGTAGATAATTCACCCCCCCACTTT | CASSYRGVDNSPPHF
- | TRBJ2-3 | TRBV19 | 15 | TRBD1 | TGTGCCAGTCACCCAGGGGGCTTCGTTAGAGATACGCAGTATTTT | CASHPGGFVRDTQYF
- | TRBJ1-2 | TRBV5-6 | 13 | TRBD1 | TGTGCCAGCAGCTTGACAGGGGACTATGGCTACACCTTC | CASSLTGDYGYTF
- | TRBJ2-7 | TRBV4-2 | 16 | TRBD2 | TGTGCCAGCAGCCAAGTGAGCGGGACCTTCTCCTACGAGCAGTACTTC | CASSQVSGTFSYEQYF
- | TRBJ1-2 | TRBV7-2 | 16 | - | TGTGCCAGCAGTCCCGAGGGTCTCCTAGCTAACTATGGCTACACCTTC | CASSPEGLLANYGYTF
many | TRBJ2-2 | TRBV5-6 | 16 | TRBD2 | TGTGCCAGCAGCTTTAGCGGGAAAGGGAACACCGGGGAGCTGTTTTTT | CASSFSGKGNTGELFF
few | TRBJ2-1 | TRBV5-1 | 16 | TRBD2 | TGCGCCAGCAGGCCACCGGGACTAGCGGGAGGCCACGAGCAGTTCTTC | CASRPPGLAGGHEQFF
- | TRBJ2-7 | TRBV6-6 | 16 | TRBD2 | TGTGCCAGCAGTTACGCTAGCGGGAGGGCCCGCTACGAGCAGTACTTC | CASSYASGRARYEQYF
few | TRBJ2-5 | TRBV7-6 | 18 | - | TGTGCCAGCAGCCTCAGGACAGGGTTTAGCGGGAGCACGGAGACCCAGTACTTC | CASSLRTGFSGSTETQYF
- | TRBJ2-7 | TRBV28 | 15 | - | TGTGCCAGCAGTTTGATCGGATCGGGGGGCCTCGAGCAGTACTTC | CASSLIGSGGLEQYF
- | TRBJ2-2 | TRBV7-6 | 15 | TRBD2 | TGTGCCAGCAGCGGAAGCGGGAGCAACACCGGGGAGCTGTTTTTT | CASSGSGSNTGELFF
- | TRBJ2-3 | TRBV6-5 | 15 | - | TGTGCCAGCAGTTACGGTTGGCGGAGCACAGATACGCAGTATTTT | CASSYGWRSTDTQYF
few | TRBJ1-5 | TRBV4-1 | 15 | - | TGCGCCAGCAGCCAAGAAGGAGGGAAAAATCAGCCCCAGCATTTT | CASSQEGGKNQPQHF
- | TRBJ2-1 | TRBV30 | 16 | TRBD2 | TGTGCCTGGAGTAGGGCTAGCGGGGGTACCTACAATGAGCAGTTCTTC | CAWSRASGGTYNEQFF
few | TRBJ1-4 | TRBV11-2 | 15 | - | TGTGCCAGCAGCTTAGGGTCGGCAGGGAAGGAAAAACTGTTTTTT | CASSLGSAGKEKLFF
few | TRBJ1-2 | TRBV5-4 | 16 | TRBD1 | TGTGCCAGCAGCGGAGGACAGGCGGTAAAGGGGTATGGCTACACCTTC | CASSGGQAVKGYGYTF
- | TRBJ2-1 | TRBV29-1 | 12 | - | TGCAGCGTTCGTCGACTAGGCAATGAGCAGTTCTTC | CSVRRLGNEQFF
few | TRBJ2-7 | TRBV27 | 14 | - | TGTGCCAGCAGTTTATCGGGGCCACCCCACGAGCAGTACTTC | CASSLSGPPHEQYF
- | TRBJ2-4 | TRBV9 | 17 | TRBD2 | TGTGCCAGCAGCGTAGGTGCTAGCGGGAGGGCCGGGGACATTCAGTACTTC | CASSVGASGRAGDIQYF
few | TRBJ2-1 | TRBV7-2 | 17 | TRBD1 | TGTGCCAGCAGCTCAACCAGCTCTGGACAGGGAAAGAATGAGCAGTTCTTC | CASSSTSSGQGKNEQFF
few | TRBJ1-1 | TRBV7-2 | 15 | TRBD1 | TGTGCCAGCAGCTTGGTGACAGGGACCCGGACTGAAGCTTTCTTT | CASSLVTGTRTEAFF
- | TRBJ2-5 | TRBV5-4 | 17 | TRBD1 | TGTGCCAGCAGCCCGGGAGGGGGACAGGGGCGGGGAGAGACCCAGTACTTC | CASSPGGGQGRGETQYF
- | TRBJ2-4 | TRBV28 | 11 | - | TGTGCCACCGCGGGCCTGAGCATTCAGTACTTC | CATAGLSIQYF
- | TRBJ2-5 | TRBV2 | 14 | TRBD2 | TGTGCCAGCAGTGAACCTAGCGGCAAAGAGACCCAGTACTTC | CASSEPSGKETQYF
few | TRBJ2-7 | TRBV5-6 | 14 | - | TGTGCCAGCAGCGGGCGGGACGGCAACTACGAGCAGTACTTC | CASSGRDGNYEQYF
few | TRBJ2-3 | TRBV29-1 | 15 | - | TGCAGCGTTGAGATTGGCGGGTATAGCACAGATACGCAGTATTTT | CSVEIGGYSTDTQYF
- | TRBJ1-2 | TRBV2 | 12 | TRBD1 | TGTGCCAGCAGTAAGGGACAGGGCGGCTACACCTTC | CASSKGQGGYTF
- | TRBJ2-5 | TRBV29-1 | 15 | - | TGCAGCGTTGAGCTGGTAGCGGATAAGAGTCGGACCCAGTACTTC | CSVELVADKSRTQYF
few | TRBJ2-5 | TRBV4-3 | 14 | - | TGCGCCAGCAGCTCCGGACTTCCCCCAGAGACCCAGTACTTC | CASSSGLPPETQYF
- | TRBJ2-5 | TRBV19 | 15 | TRBD2 | TGTGCCAGTAGCTCGGGACTAGCGGGACAAGAGACCCAGTACTTC | CASSSGLAGQETQYF
- | TRBJ1-1 | TRBV7-8 | 18 | - | TGTGCCAGCAGCTTATTTGGGGCGTCGGTTGATCTGAACACTGAAGCTTTCTTT | CASSLFGASVDLNTEAFF
few | TRBJ2-7 | TRBV6-5 | 15 | - | TGTGCCAGCAGTTACACCTTAGACAGCTCCTACGAGCAGTACTTC | CASSYTLDSSYEQYF
- | TRBJ1-2 | TRBV5-4 | 15 | TRBD1 | TGTGCCGGCAGCGATCCCGGGACAGGGTCCTATGGCTACACCTTC | CAGSDPGTGSYGYTF
few | TRBJ1-1 | TRBV7-9 | 13 | - | TGTGCCAGCAGCCCTGAACAGAACACTGAAGCTTTCTTT | CASSPEQNTEAFF
few | TRBJ1-4 | TRBV5-1 | 15 | - | TGCGCCAGCAGCTACACAGGGAGTGCTAATGAAAAACTGTTTTTT | CASSYTGSANEKLFF
- | TRBJ2-7 | TRBV27 | 16 | - | TGTGCCAGCAGCCCTCGTCAGGGAACTGGGTCCTACGAGCAGTACTTC | CASSPRQGTGSYEQYF
- | TRBJ1-4 | TRBV27 | 14 | - | TGTGCCAGCAGTCCCCGGGGGGGATTTCGACGGCTGTTTTTT | CASSPRGGFRRLFF